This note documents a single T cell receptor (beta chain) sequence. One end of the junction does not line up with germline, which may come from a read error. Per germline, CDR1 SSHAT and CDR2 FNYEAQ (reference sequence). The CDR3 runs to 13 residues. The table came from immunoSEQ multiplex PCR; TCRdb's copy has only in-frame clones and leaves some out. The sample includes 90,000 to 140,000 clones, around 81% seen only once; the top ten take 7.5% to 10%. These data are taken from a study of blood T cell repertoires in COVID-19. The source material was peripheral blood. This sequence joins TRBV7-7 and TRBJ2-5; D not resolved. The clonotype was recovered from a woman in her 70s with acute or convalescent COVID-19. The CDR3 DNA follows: TGTGCTAGCAGCGTCGGGTTTCAAGAGACCCAGTACTTC. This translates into CASSVGFQETQYF.